These 25 T cell receptor beta chains were sequenced from one sample in a study of blood T cells in healthy people across ages. Together with a sample-barcoded 5' primer, a J-beta primer mix was included in a second PCR lasting roughly 6 to 12 cycles. TCRdb re-called the 5' RACE reads with MiXCR, one entry per CDR3 protein. The table records about 930,000 distinct CDR3 sequences, just under 30% of them present only once. These data also featured in a second study, about T cells of mothers and their children.

Sequencing input: blood. The receptors come from a woman in her 40s in good health.

The chain has TRBV20-1 and TRBJ2-1; no firm D call. Trimming shortened V by 5 bases and J by 5 bases, and 13 bases separated the two germline ends. CDR1 is DFQATT and CDR2 is SNEGSKA in the germline V gene (reference sequence). The CDR3 runs to 13 residues. CDR3 amino acids: CSALESSDNEQFF. The CDR3 DNA follows: TGCAGTGCTCTGGAGAGCTCAGACAATGAGCAGTTCTTC.

This clonotype has more than one count but fewer than ten. This chain connects TRBV9 to TRBJ1-1, with a tentative D call TRBD1 (5 bases). This CDR3 is 16 amino acids long. V was shortened by 3 bases and J by 4 bases, with 19 bases between the two germline ends. The germline V gene has CDR1 SGDLS and CDR2 YYNGEE. CDR3 sequence (DNA): TGTGCCAGCAGCGCATGGTCGGGGGGTCGGAGCACTGAAGCTTTCTTT. Encoded protein: CASSAWSGGRSTEAFF.

The chain is built from TRBV24-1 and TRBJ2-1, with 10 bases that match TRBD1. The V segment lost 8 bases and the J segment 7 bases; nucleotides outside the gene matches: 13. The CDR3 extends over 16 amino acids. Germline lookup yields CDR1 KGHDR and CDR2 SFDVKD. Here the CDR3 DNA reads TGTGCCACCAATGAAACCGGGACAGGGGTGCGGAATGAGCAGTTCTTC. Translated: CATNETGTGVRNEQFF.

The V and J genes are TRBV27 and TRBJ2-1; D is uncertain. The CDR3 has 14 amino acids. The V gene lost 2 bases and the J gene lost 7 bases, with 12 bases spanning the gap. Germline V gene data show CDR1 as MNHEY and CDR2 as SMNVEV (reference sequence). Here the CDR3 reads CASSLTLLQNEQFF. In DNA form, the CDR3 reads TGTGCCAGCAGTTTAACTCTCCTTCAAAATGAGCAGTTCTTC.

This chain joins TRBV3-1 and TRBJ2-7; TRBD2 might be the D (5 bases). The J call may be wrong; the DNA end is better matched by TRBJ2-5. The germline CDR1 and CDR2 sequences are LGHDT and YNNKEL (reference sequence). The CDR3 contains 17 residues. CDR3 coding DNA: TGTGCCAGCAGCCAACGGGCGGGCGGTTTTTCTCGGGAGACCCAGTACTTC. This translates into CASSQRAGGFSRETQYF.

The rearrangement joins TRBV29-1 to TRBJ2-3; 11 bases match TRBD2. The V gene's germline CDR1 is SQVTM and CDR2 ANQGSEA. The CDR3 is 14 amino acids. V lost 6 bases and J lost 7; bases outside the gene matches: 9. Here the CDR3 reads CSVATSGGSHTQYF. DNA of the CDR3: TGCAGCGTAGCCACTAGCGGGGGTTCACATACGCAGTATTTT.

The chain combines TRBV28 with TRBJ2-1, with D maybe TRBD2 (6 bases). The CDR3 has 14 residues. V was shortened by 3 bases and J by 5 bases, with 11 bases between the two germline ends. The germline gives CDR1 MDHEN, CDR2 SYDVKM. This CDR3 is CASSFQGGDNEQFF. DNA of the CDR3: TGTGCCAGCAGTTTCCAGGGCGGGGACAATGAGCAGTTCTTC.

This clonotype was seen many times. V and J are TRBV20-1 and TRBJ2-1, with 13 nucleotides matching TRBD2. The CDR3 spans 12 residues. J was trimmed by 9 bases and V by 7 bases; bases with no gene match: 3. Germline lookup yields CDR1 DFQATT and CDR2 SNEGSKA (reference sequence). The CDR3 sequence is CSVGTSGVEQFF. The CDR3 region has the DNA TGCAGTGTTGGGACTAGCGGGGTTGAGCAGTTCTTC.

This clonotype appeared a few times. The chain carries TRBV12-3 or TRBV12-4 and TRBJ2-2; TRBD1 is a possible D gene (5 bases). Deletions cut 5 bases from V and 6 bases from J, with 13 bases between. This CDR3 contains 14 residues. CDR3 sequence (DNA): TGTGCCAGCAGTCCCGACAGTATCCCCGGGGAGCTGTTTTTT. It specifies CASSPDSIPGELFF.

This clonotype was found many times. J is TRBJ2-5 and V is TRBV5-1, with D maybe TRBD2 (7 bases). From germline, CDR1 is SGHRS and CDR2 YFSETQ. This CDR3 has 15 amino acids. Trimming removed 0 bases at V and 1 base at J, with 10 bases between. This chain's CDR3 is CASSLDRGAQETQYF. In DNA form, the CDR3 reads TGCGCCAGCAGCTTGGATCGGGGGGCCCAAGAGACCCAGTACTTC. Full variable domain (rest looked up from reference TRBV5-1 and TRBJ2-5): KAGVTQTPRYLIKTRGQQVTLSCSPISGHRSVSWYQQTPGQGLQFLFEYFSETQRNKGNFPGRFSGRQFSNSRSEMNVSTLELGDSALYLCASSLDRGAQETQYFGPGTRLLVL.

This clonotype was observed a handful of times. This chain joins TRBV3-1 and TRBJ2-3; TRBD2 aligns across 13 bases. Unmatched junction bases numbered 11, after V lost 5 bases and J lost 0 bases. Looked up from germline, CDR1 is LGHDT and CDR2 is YNNKEL (reference sequence). This CDR3 has 19 amino acids. For the CDR3, the DNA is TGTGCCAGCAGCAGAATAAGAGGGACTAGCGGGGCGAGCACAGATACGCAGTATTTT. Its protein is CASSRIRGTSGASTDTQYF.

The chain couples TRBV19 to TRBJ1-3; a weak D match, TRBD1 (6 bases). The CDR3 has 17 amino acids. Germline V gene lookup returns CDR1 LNHDA and CDR2 SQIVND (reference sequence). The V end was cut by 7 bases, the J end by 0 bases, with 19 bases between. The CDR3 spells CASKGGGQRYSGNTIYF. In DNA form, the CDR3 reads TGTGCCAGTAAGGGGGGAGGACAGCGATACTCTGGAAACACCATATATTTT.

This clonotype appeared a few times. The junction does not match germline at one end; this may be a read error. This chain joins TRBV12-3 or TRBV12-4 and TRBJ1-1, with TRBD1 matching 10 bases. This CDR3 has 16 residues. CDR3 protein: CASSLASGTGDTEAFF. In DNA, the CDR3 is TGTGCCAGCAGTCTAGCCTCCGGGACAGGGGACACTGAAGCTTTCTTT.

The chain combines TRBV20-1 with TRBJ2-1; 10 bases map to TRBD2. V was clipped by 7 bases and J by 5 bases; unmatched bases: 11. This CDR3 region has 15 residues. Germline V gene lookup returns CDR1 DFQATT and CDR2 SNEGSKA (reference sequence). The CDR3 reads CSVKTLAGSHNEQFF. The CDR3 nucleotides read TGCAGTGTCAAGACACTAGCGGGATCCCACAATGAGCAGTTCTTC.

A remark on this clonotype: Germline and junction disagree at one end, which may indicate a read error. The chain couples TRBV7-7 to TRBJ2-7; D is tentatively TRBD1 or TRBD2 (5 bases each). The CDR3 totals 15 residues. CDR1 and CDR2 (germline): SSHAT, FNYEAQ (reference sequence). CDR3 region: CASSGTRGDSAEQYF. CDR3 sequence (DNA): TGTGCTAGCAGCGGCACAAGGGGTGACAGCGCCGAGCAGTACTTC.

This chain links TRBV4-2 with TRBJ1-2; 7 bases match TRBD1. Germline V lookup: CDR1 LGHNA, CDR2 YNFKEQ. The CDR3 has 14 residues. The junction had 5 bases not matched to a gene; V was cut back by 5 bases and J by 2 bases. CDR3 residues: CASSERQGNYGYTF. For the CDR3, the DNA is TGTGCCAGCAGCGAAAGACAGGGAAACTATGGCTACACCTTC.

Ten or more counts support this clonotype. This chain joins TRBV28 and TRBJ2-6; maybe TRBD1 (5 bases). Trimming cost V 3 bases and J 0 bases, with 9 bases left between them. This CDR3 is built from 16 residues. The V gene's germline CDR1 is MDHEN and CDR2 SYDVKM. This chain's CDR3 is CASSFPGNSGANVLTF. CDR3 nucleotides: TGTGCCAGCAGTTTCCCAGGGAACTCTGGGGCCAACGTCCTGACTTTC.

V gene TRBV20-1 combines with J gene TRBJ2-1; 9 bases agree with TRBD2. Germline V lookup: CDR1 DFQATT, CDR2 SNEGSKA (reference sequence). V lost 5 bases, J lost 5 bases, and 13 bases stayed unmatched. The CDR3 covers 16 residues. The CDR3 spells CSAYPKGAGGNNEQFF. Written as DNA, the CDR3 is TGCAGTGCTTACCCCAAGGGTGCGGGGGGGAACAATGAGCAGTTCTTC.

For this clonotype: A much larger clonotype is one base distant, so this may be a read error. This CDR3 is missing its conserved last phenylalanine or tryptophan, likely due to a read error. This chain links TRBV20-1 with TRBJ2-7; D is possibly TRBD1 or TRBD2 (5 bases each). There are 14 residues in the CDR3. Germline lookup yields CDR1 DFQATT and CDR2 SNEGSKA (reference sequence). V was cut by 5 bases and J by 5 bases, with 19 bases left in between. In DNA, the CDR3 is TGCAGTGCTGGCCCGGGACCCCGGGGCAACGAGCAGTACCTC. It translates to CSAGPGPRGNEQYL.

The rearrangement joins TRBV11-2 to TRBJ1-4; no definite D call. Germline V gene data show CDR1 as SGHAT and CDR2 as FQNNGV. CDR3 size: 14 residues. Trimming pared 5 bases from V and 6 bases from J, leaving 13 bases between. The CDR3 nucleotides are TGTGCCAGCAGCCCAATAGGGCTGCATGAAAAACTGTTTTTT. This encodes CASSPIGLHEKLFF.

The V gene is TRBV3-1, the J gene TRBJ2-2, with D perhaps matching TRBD2 (5 bases). The CDR3 runs to 13 residues. Germline CDR1 LGHDT, CDR2 YNNKEL (reference sequence). Trimming took 3 bases from V and 8 from J, leaving 10 bases between them. CDR3 amino acids: CASSHGRGGELFF. CDR3 nucleotides: TGTGCCAGCAGCCACGGCCGGGGAGGGGAGCTGTTTTTT.

This clonotype turned up a few times. The chain couples TRBV6-1 to TRBJ1-5; unclear D gene. Germline V gene lookup returns CDR1 MNHNS and CDR2 SASEGT. Trimming removed 7 bases at V and 3 bases at J, with 7 bases between. The length of the CDR3 is 12 residues. The CDR3 protein is CASMPTNQPQHF. The CDR3 DNA reads as TGTGCCAGCATGCCGACCAATCAGCCCCAGCATTTT.

This clonotype was observed a single time. The chain couples TRBV7-3 to TRBJ2-1; D may be TRBD2 (7 bases). This CDR3 has 13 residues. Looked up from germline, CDR1 is SGHTA and CDR2 is FQGTGA. Between the trimmed V and J ends, which lost 2 bases and 9 bases, there was a span of 11 bases. Written as DNA, the CDR3 is TGTGCCAGCAGCTTAGGGGGGGCGCGTGAGCAGTTCTTC. Translated, it gives CASSLGGAREQFF. The full variable domain, rest sourced from reference TRBV7-3 and TRBJ2-1, is GAGVSQTPSNKVTEKGKYVELRCDPISGHTALYWYRQSLGQGPEFLIYFQGTGAADDSGLPNDRFFAVRPEGSVSTLKIQRTERGDSAVYLCASSLGGAREQFFGPGTRLTVL.

This clonotype was counted ten times or more. J is TRBJ1-1 and V is TRBV29-1, with no clear D. The germline V gene has CDR1 SQVTM and CDR2 ANQGSEA. V was trimmed by 5 bases and J by 5 bases, leaving 15 bases between them. There are 13 residues in the CDR3. The CDR3 spells CSVPPGLRTEAFF. The CDR3 bases are TGCAGCGTTCCCCCGGGTCTGAGGACTGAAGCTTTCTTT.

The chain recombines TRBV10-3 with TRBJ1-1, with 9 nucleotides matching TRBD1. The length of the CDR3 is 15 residues. The germline V gene encodes CDR1 ENHRY and CDR2 SYGVKD. The junction had 2 bases not matched to a gene; V was cut back by 2 bases and J by 1 base. CDR3 loop: CAISELGQGNTEAFF. DNA of the CDR3: TGTGCCATCAGTGAGCTGGGACAGGGGAACACTGAAGCTTTCTTT.